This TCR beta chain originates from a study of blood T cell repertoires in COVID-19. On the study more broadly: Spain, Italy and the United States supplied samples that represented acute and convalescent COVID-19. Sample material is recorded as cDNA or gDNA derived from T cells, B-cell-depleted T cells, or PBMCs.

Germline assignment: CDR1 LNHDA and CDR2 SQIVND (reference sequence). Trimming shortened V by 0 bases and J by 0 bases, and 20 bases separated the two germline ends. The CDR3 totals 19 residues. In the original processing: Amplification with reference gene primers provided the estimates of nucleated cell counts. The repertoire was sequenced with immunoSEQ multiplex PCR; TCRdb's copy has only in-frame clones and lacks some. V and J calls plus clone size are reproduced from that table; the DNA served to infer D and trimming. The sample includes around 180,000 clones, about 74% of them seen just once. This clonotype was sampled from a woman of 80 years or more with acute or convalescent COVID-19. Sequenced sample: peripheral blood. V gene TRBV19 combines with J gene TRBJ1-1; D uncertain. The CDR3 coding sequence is TGTGCCAGTAGTATAGAGGTCGGGAGCGGCACCTTAATGAACACTGAAGCTTTCTTT. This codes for CASSIEVGSGTLMNTEAFF.